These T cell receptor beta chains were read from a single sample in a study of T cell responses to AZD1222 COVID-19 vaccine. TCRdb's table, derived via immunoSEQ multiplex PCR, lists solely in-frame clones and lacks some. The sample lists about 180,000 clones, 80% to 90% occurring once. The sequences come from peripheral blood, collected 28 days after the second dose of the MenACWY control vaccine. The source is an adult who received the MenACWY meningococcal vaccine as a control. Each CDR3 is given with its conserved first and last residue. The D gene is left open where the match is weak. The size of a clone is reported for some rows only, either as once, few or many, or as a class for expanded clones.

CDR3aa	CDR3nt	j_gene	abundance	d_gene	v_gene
CASSYRGPQETQYF	TGTGCCAGCAGTTACCGGGGCCCCCAAGAGACCCAGTACTTC	TRBJ2-5	-	-	TRBV6-5
CASSPEGYTYNEQFF	TGTGCCAGCTCACCGGAGGGATACACCTACAATGAGCAGTTCTTC	TRBJ2-1	-	-	TRBV18
CASLTTGTGYEQYF	TGTGCCAGCCTAACAACCGGGACAGGATACGAGCAGTACTTC	TRBJ2-7	-	TRBD1	TRBV28
CASSAGTQNIQYF	TGTGCCAGCAGCGCCGGGACCCAGAACATTCAGTACTTC	TRBJ2-4	-	-	TRBV9
CASKIDYGYTF	TGTGCCAGCAAGATTGACTATGGCTACACCTTC	TRBJ1-2	-	-	TRBV2
CASSYGQPNTEAFF	TGTGCCAGCAGTTACGGACAGCCAAACACTGAAGCTTTCTTT	TRBJ1-1	-	-	TRBV6-6
CASSLSANTEAFF	TGTGCCAGCAGTTTATCCGCGAACACTGAAGCTTTCTTT	TRBJ1-1	-	-	TRBV12-3/TRBV12-4
CASSSLERLNTEAFF	TGTGCCAGCAGTTCCCTGGAAAGATTGAACACTGAAGCTTTCTTT	TRBJ1-1	-	-	TRBV28
CSASPATEAFF	TGCAGTGCTAGTCCAGCCACTGAAGCTTTCTTT	TRBJ1-1	-	-	TRBV20-1
CAWSPTITGNGYTF	TGTGCCTGGAGTCCAACCATTACAGGGAATGGCTACACCTTC	TRBJ1-2	-	-	TRBV30
CASSTPATQETQYF	TGTGCCAGCAGTACCCCGGCGACTCAAGAGACCCAGTACTTC	TRBJ2-5	-	-	TRBV28
CASSPTGGSGANVLTF	TGTGCCAGCAGCCCGACAGGGGGCTCTGGGGCCAACGTCCTGACTTTC	TRBJ2-6	-	TRBD1	TRBV9
CSESAFKQAFF	TGCAGTGAGTCGGCTTTCAAACAAGCTTTCTTT	TRBJ1-1	-	-	TRBV20-1
CASRLVLGGELFF	TGTGCCAGCAGATTGGTGCTGGGTGGGGAGCTGTTTTTT	TRBJ2-2	-	-	TRBV5-6
CASSFHSGNTIYF	TGTGCCAGCAGTTTTCACTCTGGAAACACCATATATTTT	TRBJ1-3	-	-	TRBV12-3/TRBV12-4
CSVENEGEKLFF	TGCAGCGTTGAAAACGAGGGTGAAAAACTGTTTTTT	TRBJ1-4	once	-	TRBV29-1
CASSYLPDRGNTEAFF	TGTGCCAGCAGTTACTTGCCGGACAGGGGCAACACTGAAGCTTTCTTT	TRBJ1-1	-	TRBD1	TRBV6-6
CASSLVREANYGYTF	TGTGCCAGCAGCTTAGTCAGGGAGGCTAACTATGGCTACACCTTC	TRBJ1-2	-	-	TRBV7-2
CASSDPVPASYEQYF	TGTGCCAGCAGCGACCCCGTGCCAGCCTCCTACGAGCAGTACTTC	TRBJ2-7	few	-	TRBV28
CASSLSQSYEQYF	TGTGCCAGCAGTTTAAGTCAATCCTACGAGCAGTACTTC	TRBJ2-7	-	-	TRBV28
CASSGSGNYGYTF	TGTGCCAGCAGTGGGTCCGGGAACTATGGCTACACCTTC	TRBJ1-2	-	-	TRBV27
CASKDSTGPRFTQYF	TGTGCCAGCAAAGATTCGACAGGGCCCAGGTTTACCCAGTACTTC	TRBJ2-5	-	TRBD1	TRBV5-6
CASSGGGNLNEKLFF	TGCGCCAGCAGCGGTGGGGGCAATCTTAATGAAAAACTGTTTTTT	TRBJ1-4	-	-	TRBV5-1
CASSSLWWAFF	TGTGCCAGCAGTTCCCTGTGGTGGGCTTTCTTT	TRBJ1-1	-	-	TRBV6-2/TRBV6-3
CASSVRIWTSGGNRSDTQYF	TGTGCCAGCAGCGTTCGAATCTGGACTAGCGGGGGCAACCGGTCGGATACGCAGTATTTT	TRBJ2-3	-	TRBD2	TRBV7-4
CASSLKTGGNSPLHF	TGCGCCAGCAGCTTAAAGACAGGGGGCAATTCACCCCTCCACTTT	TRBJ1-6	-	TRBD1	TRBV5-1
CASSPGTVSYEQYF	TGTGCCAGCTCACCCGGGACAGTGTCCTACGAGCAGTACTTC	TRBJ2-7	-	TRBD1	TRBV18
CASSYGQGETEAFF	TGTGCCAGCAGCTACGGACAGGGGGAGACTGAAGCTTTCTTT	TRBJ1-1	-	TRBD1	TRBV7-2
CASSSESYNEQFF	TGTGCCAGCAGTTCCGAGTCCTACAATGAGCAGTTCTTC	TRBJ2-1	-	-	TRBV6-5
CASRRDSSYEQYF	TGTGCCAGTAGGCGGGACAGCTCCTACGAGCAGTACTTC	TRBJ2-7	-	-	TRBV19
CASSPGVVPSSGANVLTF	TGTGCCAGCAGCCCAGGTGTTGTTCCCAGCTCTGGGGCCAACGTCCTGACTTTC	TRBJ2-6	-	-	TRBV7-7
CASSPVAGRQPQHF	TGTGCCAGCTCACCAGTGGCTGGGCGGCAGCCCCAGCATTTT	TRBJ1-5	-	-	TRBV18
CASSMTSAYNEQFF	TGTGCCAGTAGTATGACGAGCGCCTACAATGAGCAGTTCTTC	TRBJ2-1	-	-	TRBV19
CSFRTGIDQPQHF	TGCAGCTTTCGGACAGGTATCGATCAGCCCCAGCATTTT	TRBJ1-5	-	TRBD1	TRBV29-1
CASSSQGGSIDYGYTF	TGTGCCAGCAGCTCGCAGGGTGGATCAATAGATTATGGCTACACCTTC	TRBJ1-2	-	-	TRBV7-2
CASSYSDAGGGYEQYF	TGTGCCAGCAGTTACTCGGATGCAGGGGGGGGCTACGAGCAGTACTTC	TRBJ2-7	-	-	TRBV6-5